Listed below are T cell receptor beta chains from one sample, sequenced in a study of cytomegalovirus exposure and HLA in healthy donors. Libraries were prepared by immunoSEQ multiplex PCR; TCRdb keeps only in-frame clonotypes and omits some of them. The sample has some 120,000 clones; around three quarters are singletons. The sample comprised PBMCs. The receptors were sampled from a female donor in good health and CMV-seronegative. CDR3s include the opening cysteine and the closing phenylalanine or tryptophan. D genes are given only for firm matches. Clone size is given for some rows only: seen once, a few or many times, or a class if the clone is expanded.

clone_size d_call j_call v_call cdr3_nt cdr3_aa
NA TRBD1 TRBJ2-1 TRBV5-6 TGTGCCAGCAGCCCCCTAGGACAGGGTATCGACAATGAGCAGTTCTTC CASSPLGQGIDNEQFF
NA TRBD2 TRBJ2-1 TRBV6-1 TGTGCCAGCAGTGCGAGCCCTAGCGGCTATGAGCAGTTCTTC CASSASPSGYEQFF
NA NA TRBJ2-7 TRBV2 TGTGCCAGCAGTGATTCTCAGGGGTTCTACGAGCAGTACTTC CASSDSQGFYEQYF
NA TRBD1 TRBJ1-3 TRBV7-9 TGTGCCAGCAGCGAGGGACAGGCCCCTGGAAACACCATATATTTT CASSEGQAPGNTIYF
NA NA TRBJ2-7 TRBV5-4 TGTGCCAGCAGCTTGGGTCAGGGGGGATTCCAGTACTTC CASSLGQGGFQYF
NA NA TRBJ2-1 TRBV5-1 TGCGCCAGTAGCTTGGCCCCTCCGGGTCCTAGGGGCAATGAGCAGTTCTTC CASSLAPPGPRGNEQFF
NA NA TRBJ2-1 TRBV7-9 TGTGCCAGCATTCCAGACTCCTCCTACAATGAGCAGTTCTTC CASIPDSSYNEQFF
NA TRBD1 TRBJ1-5 TRBV15 TGTGCCACCAGCAGAGATCGGACAGGGAGTCAGCCCCAGCATTTT CATSRDRTGSQPQHF
NA NA TRBJ2-7 TRBV5-1 TGCGCCAGCAGCTCAGACTACGAGCAGTACTTC CASSSDYEQYF
few TRBD1 TRBJ1-1 TRBV28 TGTGCCAGCAGCAACAGGGGAAGGACTGAAGCTTTCTTT CASSNRGRTEAFF
NA NA TRBJ1-1 TRBV28 TGTGCCAGCAGTCCAGCCGGGTGGGGAGGGCCGTTGAACACTGAAGCTTTCTTT CASSPAGWGGPLNTEAFF
NA TRBD2 TRBJ2-1 TRBV5-4 TGTGCCAGCAGCCAGCGGACTAGCGGTTTTTCCTACAATGAGCAGTTCTTC CASSQRTSGFSYNEQFF
NA TRBD2 TRBJ2-5 TRBV9 TGTGCCAGCAGCCGGAGACTAGCGGGGGGCGGAGGGACCCAGTACTTC CASSRRLAGGGGTQYF
few NA TRBJ2-5 TRBV6-5 TGTGCCAGCAGTTACTCTTTACGAGGTCAAGAGACCCAGTACTTC CASSYSLRGQETQYF
NA NA TRBJ1-2 TRBV6-5 TGTGCCAGCAGTTACTCGGAGGGCGCGGGCTACACCTTC CASSYSEGAGYTF
NA TRBD1 TRBJ1-5 TRBV27 TGTGCCAGCGGAGGATCGTGGGACAGTGGCAATCAGCCCCAGCATTTT CASGGSWDSGNQPQHF
NA NA TRBJ2-3 TRBV27 TGTGCCAGCAGTTTATCCGGCAGGGGCTGGACAGATACGCAGTATTTT CASSLSGRGWTDTQYF
NA NA TRBJ1-2 TRBV5-6 TGTGCCAGCAGCCTAGGTAGAGCCGTCTATGGCTACACCTTC CASSLGRAVYGYTF
NA NA TRBJ1-4 TRBV7-2 TGTGCCAGCAGTAGGAACCAGGGAACTAATGAAAAACTGTTTTTT CASSRNQGTNEKLFF
NA TRBD1 TRBJ1-2 TRBV5-1 TGCGCCAGCAGCGTAGCCGGGACAGTCTATGGCTACACCTTC CASSVAGTVYGYTF
NA NA TRBJ2-1 TRBV5-8 TGTGCCAGCAGCTTTGGGCAGGAGGGCTCCTACAATGAGCAGTTCTTC CASSFGQEGSYNEQFF
NA NA TRBJ2-5 TRBV7-8 TGTGCCAGCAGCCCAGCTGGCGGTTTTTCCGGGACCCAGTACTTC CASSPAGGFSGTQYF
NA NA TRBJ2-7 TRBV5-1 TGCGCCAGTAGTGTCCCTTCCTACGAGCAGTACTTC CASSVPSYEQYF
NA TRBD2 TRBJ2-3 TRBV19 TGTGCCAGTAGTATGTTGCGGGGGGGCCGGGTCACAGATACGCAGTATTTT CASSMLRGGRVTDTQYF
NA TRBD2 TRBJ2-4 TRBV10-2 TGCGCCAGCAGTGCGTTTCTAGCGGATGCCAAAAACATTCAGTACTTC CASSAFLADAKNIQYF
once NA TRBJ1-4 TRBV30 TGTGCCTGGAGTATCTTGGGCGGGAATGAAAAACTGTTTTTT CAWSILGGNEKLFF
NA TRBD1 TRBJ1-1 TRBV6-1 TGTGCCAGCAGTGGACGGACAGGCCTGGAAGCTTTCTTT CASSGRTGLEAFF